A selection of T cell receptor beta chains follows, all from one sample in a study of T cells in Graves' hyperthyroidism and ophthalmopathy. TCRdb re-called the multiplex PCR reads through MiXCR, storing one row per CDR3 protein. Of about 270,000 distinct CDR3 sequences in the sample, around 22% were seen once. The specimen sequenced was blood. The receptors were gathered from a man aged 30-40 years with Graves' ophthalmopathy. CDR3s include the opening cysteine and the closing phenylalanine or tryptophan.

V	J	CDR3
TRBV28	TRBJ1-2	CASSSIPQGYGYTF
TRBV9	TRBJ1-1	CASSVDYNTEAFF
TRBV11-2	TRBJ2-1	CASSLSLIAGGVNEQFF
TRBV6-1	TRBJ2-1	CASSRLASASYNEQFF
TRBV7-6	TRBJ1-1	CASSLRSGSMNTEAFF
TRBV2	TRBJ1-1	CASSGGRTEAFF
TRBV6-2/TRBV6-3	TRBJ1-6	CASRGPGQRYLSYNSPLHF
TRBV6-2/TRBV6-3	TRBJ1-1	CASSLTALLGVEAFF
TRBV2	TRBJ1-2	CASSERVANYGYTF
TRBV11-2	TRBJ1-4	CASSRTGLNEKLFF
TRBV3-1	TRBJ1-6	CASSQRTGTNSPLHF
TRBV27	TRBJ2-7	CASRPQGAPAEQYF
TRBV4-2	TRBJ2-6	CASSLGQLGANVLTF
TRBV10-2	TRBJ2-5	CASSTRVRHSSSKETQYF
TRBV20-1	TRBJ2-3	CSAREQGGWTDTQYF
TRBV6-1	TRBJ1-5	CASSEAGFQPQHF
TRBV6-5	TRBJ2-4	CASSYSPGKNIQYF
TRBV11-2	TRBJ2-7	CASSSWTRQEQYF
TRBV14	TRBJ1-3	CASSQARGNTIYF
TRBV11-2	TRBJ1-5	CASSLEGAAGQPQHF
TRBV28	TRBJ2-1	CASSLWRLAGVSSYNEQFF
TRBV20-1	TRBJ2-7	CSALNTGTFYEQYF
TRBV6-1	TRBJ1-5	CASSGRDNVRAYQPQHF
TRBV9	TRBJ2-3	CASSWAGTDTDTQYF
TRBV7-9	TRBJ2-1	CASIRTSDNEQFF
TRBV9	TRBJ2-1	CASSLQALNYNEQFF
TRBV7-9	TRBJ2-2	CASSLRKAGTRRSFPGELFF
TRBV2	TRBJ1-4	CASSFQGNEKLFF
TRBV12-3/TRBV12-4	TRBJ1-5	CASSLAQGMNQPQHF
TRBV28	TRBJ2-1	CASSLTTSGSYNEQFF
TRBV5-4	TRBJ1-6	CASSEFNSPLHF
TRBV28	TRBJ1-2	CASAFWDRGPYGYTF
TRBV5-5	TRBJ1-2	CASSLTRTYGYTF
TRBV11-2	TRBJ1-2	CASSLVTGVNYGYTF
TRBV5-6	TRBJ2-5	CASSYEETQYF
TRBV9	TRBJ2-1	CASSSTNNEQFF
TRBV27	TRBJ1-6	CASSRTGQGHNSPLHF
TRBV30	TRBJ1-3	CAWRVWAGNTIYF
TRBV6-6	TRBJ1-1	CASSYGWAVNTEAFF
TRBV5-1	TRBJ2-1	CASSLGSAADGEQFF
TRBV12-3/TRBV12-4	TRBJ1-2	CASSLALTGNYGYTF
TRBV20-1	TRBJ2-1	CSVLPTSGSLGVSLHEQFF
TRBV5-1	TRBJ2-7	CASRAGTGDYEQYF